This record covers a single T cell receptor beta chain. The antigen it recognizes is unknown. No quality values exist for individual bases; no much larger clone is one base distant. This entry belongs to a study of regulatory T cells in long-lasting Graves disease listed by TCRdb under 2021. General notes on the study: In the newly diagnosed Graves' disease group, patients had been taking antithyroid drugs for less than 3 months. Patients with persistent Graves' disease were compared with patients with newly diagnosed Graves' disease using TCR sequencing and RNA sequencing of peripheral blood. The study took place in China and was registered as a clinical trial. TCR sequencing covered around 13 persistent and around 20 newly diagnosed Graves' disease patients, some 33 samples in total.

The CDR3 holds 19 amino acids from the cysteine to the phenylalanine. Only the CDR3 DNA is retained, 57 bases long and in frame from the first base. After removal of 1 base from V and 6 bases from J, the junction retains 18 bases not matched to a gene. Via the germline V gene, CDR1 is SGDLS and CDR2 YYNGEE. What the authors observed across the whole study: The small sample size was acknowledged by the authors as a limitation that may reduce accuracy. Persistent patients shared more public clonotypes among themselves (2,741) than newly diagnosed patients did (approximately 970). Sequencing and analysis were limited to the TCR beta chain. Compared with newly diagnosed patients, patients with persistent Graves' disease had lower TCR Shannon entropy and fewer highly expanded clones, which suggests clonal expansion. TRBV28, TRBJ1-2 and TRBJ2-5 were preferentially used in persistent disease, while TRBV20-1 and TRBJ2-1 were favored in newly diagnosed disease. Peripheral blood alone was examined, since thyroid tissue, which constituted the primary lesion, could not be accessed.

What this sample's time point label stands for: newly diagnosed GD, antithyroid drugs for less than 3 months. RNA was extracted from PBMCs in TRIzol for both TCR sequencing and RNA sequencing. Graves' disease was diagnosed according to American Thyroid Association guidelines. Patients for the study were recruited at an endocrinology department in Xi'an, China. From each patient, approximately 9.9 milliliters of peripheral blood was collected into an EDTA anticoagulant tube. Ficoll Paque Plus density gradient separation was used to isolate PBMCs, and no further T cell sorting was done. An Agilent 2100 Bioanalyzer and agarose gel were used to check RNA quality, while a NanoDrop 2000 measured RNA concentration. The protocol used for the library was multiplex PCR. The reads were generated on an Illumina HiSeq 4000. To build TCR beta libraries, CDR3 regions were amplified by Arm-PCR using iRepertoire HTBI primers. Before sequencing, the PCR products went through gel purification. The authors' pipeline ran thus. Across samples, some 62 TRBV and 13 to 15 TRBJ segments were identified and used for gene usage analysis of CDR3 amino acid clonotypes. COPE and FqMerger were used to merge the filtered high-quality paired reads into contigs. BLAST was used to align contigs to IMGT TRBV, TRBD and TRBJ reference genes, and CDR3 was defined according to IMGT. Any clonotype with a frequency above 0.1% was classified as a highly expanded clone. Shannon entropy was used to measure repertoire diversity, and the Gini coefficient was used to measure V-J evenness. A clonotype was considered public if more than one individual shared it. TCRdb's own reprocessing of the public reads used fastp at Q25 and MiXCR and kept productive beta chains. Merged by CDR3 protein, the rows form single entries marked with the most common genes and DNA. These V and J calls derive from TCRdb rather than the authors' analysis. The sample has about 400,000 distinct CDR3 sequences on record, 15% to 19% of them singletons. About a fifth of the sample is taken by the ten largest.

The chain joins TRBV9 to TRBJ2-1, and 8 junction bases match TRBD2. This clonotype was obtained from a female donor with Graves disease. The sequencing here drew on peripheral blood mononuclear cells (PBMCs), taken at new diagnosis, from a patient treated with antithyroid drugs. The CDR3 region has the sequence CASSVKVGVGTRSVNEQFF. Here is the DNA: TGTGCCAGCAGCGTAAAAGTGGGAGTTGGGACTAGATCGGTCAATGAGCAGTTCTTC.